Sequencing of this T cell receptor beta chain was carried out in a study of neurological immune-mediated disorders. 5'RACE with 10-nucleotide random UMIs generated the cDNA. TCRdb independently ran MiXCR on the 5' RACE reads; one entry per CDR3 protein. The sample lists about 62,000 distinct CDR3 sequences; 3.5% to 4.5% were seen once. Regarding the study as a whole: In HTLV-1-associated myelopathy, TCR clonal expansion was greatest, and in multiple sclerosis it was least, below healthy controls. No expanded-clone CDR3 amino acid sequence recurred across subjects, suggesting private TCR-beta repertoires. On phylogenetic grouping, the repertoires of 18 of 34 multiple sclerosis patients fell within one related-CDR3 cluster, constituting a possible signature.

This clonotype was detected ten times or more. Its specificity is not known. Germline V gene data show CDR1 as LGHNA and CDR2 as YSLEER. CDR3 length: 14 amino acids. Trimming took off 0 bases at V and 11 bases at J, with 16 bases between the two ends. Sample: PBMCs. The chain joins TRBV4-3 to TRBJ2-5; possible D gene TRBD1, 6 bases. The clonotype comes from a woman aged 45-60 years with multiple sclerosis. The CDR3 DNA reads as TGCGCCAGCAGCCAAGAGCCCCTCGGACAGCCGCAGTACTTC. Translated: CASSQEPLGQPQYF.